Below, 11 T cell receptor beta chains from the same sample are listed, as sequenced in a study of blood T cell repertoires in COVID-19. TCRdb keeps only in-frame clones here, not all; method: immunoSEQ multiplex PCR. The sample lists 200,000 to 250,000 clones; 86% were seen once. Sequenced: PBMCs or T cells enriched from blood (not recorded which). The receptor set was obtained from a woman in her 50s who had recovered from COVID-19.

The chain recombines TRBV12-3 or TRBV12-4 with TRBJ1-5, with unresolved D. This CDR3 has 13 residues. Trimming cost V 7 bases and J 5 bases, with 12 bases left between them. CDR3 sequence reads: CASTQQVDQPQHF. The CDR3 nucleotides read TGTGCCAGCACCCAACAAGTCGATCAGCCCCAGCATTTT.

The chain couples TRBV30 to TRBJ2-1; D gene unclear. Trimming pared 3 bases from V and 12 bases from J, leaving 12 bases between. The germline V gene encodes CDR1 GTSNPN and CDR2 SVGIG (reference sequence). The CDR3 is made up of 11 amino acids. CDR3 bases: TGTGCCTGGAGCTCACAGTTGAGGCAGTTCTTC. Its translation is CAWSSQLRQFF.

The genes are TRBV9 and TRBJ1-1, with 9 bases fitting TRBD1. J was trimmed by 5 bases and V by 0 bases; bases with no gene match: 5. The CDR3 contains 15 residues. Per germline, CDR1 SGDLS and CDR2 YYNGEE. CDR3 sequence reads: CASSVEGQGVTEAFF. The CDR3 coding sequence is TGTGCCAGCAGCGTAGAGGGACAGGGTGTTACTGAAGCTTTCTTT.

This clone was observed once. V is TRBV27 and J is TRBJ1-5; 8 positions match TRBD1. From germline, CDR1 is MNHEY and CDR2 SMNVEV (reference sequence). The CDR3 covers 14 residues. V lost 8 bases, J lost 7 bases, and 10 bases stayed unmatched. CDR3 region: CASSEGQVSQPQHF. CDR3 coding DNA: TGTGCCAGCTCGGAGGGACAGGTTTCGCAGCCCCAGCATTTT.

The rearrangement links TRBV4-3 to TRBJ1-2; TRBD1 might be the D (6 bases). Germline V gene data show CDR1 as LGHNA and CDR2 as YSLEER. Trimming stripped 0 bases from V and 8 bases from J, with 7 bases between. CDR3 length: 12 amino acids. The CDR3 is CASSQDGGGYTF. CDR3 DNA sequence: TGCGCCAGCAGCCAAGATGGGGGCGGCTACACCTTC.

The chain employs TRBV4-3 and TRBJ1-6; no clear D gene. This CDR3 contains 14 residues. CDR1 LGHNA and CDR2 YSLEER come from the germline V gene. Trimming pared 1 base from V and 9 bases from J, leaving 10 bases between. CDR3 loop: CASSQGRFSSPLHF. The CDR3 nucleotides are TGCGCCAGCAGCCAAGGCCGTTTCAGTTCACCCCTCCACTTT.

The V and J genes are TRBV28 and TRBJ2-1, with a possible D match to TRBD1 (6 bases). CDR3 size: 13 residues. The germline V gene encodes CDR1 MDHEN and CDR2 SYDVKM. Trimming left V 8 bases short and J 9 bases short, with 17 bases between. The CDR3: CASGRGPVLEQFF. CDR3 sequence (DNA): TGTGCCAGCGGCAGGGGTCCGGTTCTTGAGCAGTTCTTC.

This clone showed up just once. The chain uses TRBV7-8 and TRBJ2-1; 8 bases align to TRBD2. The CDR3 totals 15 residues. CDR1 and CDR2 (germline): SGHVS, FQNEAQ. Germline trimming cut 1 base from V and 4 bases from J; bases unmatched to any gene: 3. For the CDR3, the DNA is TGTGCCAGCAGCTTAGTAGCGGGGTCGTACAATGAGCAGTTCTTC. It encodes CASSLVAGSYNEQFF.

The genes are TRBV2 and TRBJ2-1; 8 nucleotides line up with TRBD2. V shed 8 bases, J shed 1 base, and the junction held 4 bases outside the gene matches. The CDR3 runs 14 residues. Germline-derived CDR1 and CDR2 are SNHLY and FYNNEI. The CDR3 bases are TGTGCCAGCGCGAGCGGGAGATCCTACAATGAGCAGTTCTTC. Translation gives CASASGRSYNEQFF.

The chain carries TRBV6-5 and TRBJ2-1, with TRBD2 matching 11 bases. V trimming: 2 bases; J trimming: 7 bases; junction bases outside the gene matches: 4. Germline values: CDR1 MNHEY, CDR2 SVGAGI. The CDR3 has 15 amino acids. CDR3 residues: CASSYGTSGGNEQFF. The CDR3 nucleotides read TGTGCCAGCAGTTACGGGACTAGCGGAGGGAATGAGCAGTTCTTC.

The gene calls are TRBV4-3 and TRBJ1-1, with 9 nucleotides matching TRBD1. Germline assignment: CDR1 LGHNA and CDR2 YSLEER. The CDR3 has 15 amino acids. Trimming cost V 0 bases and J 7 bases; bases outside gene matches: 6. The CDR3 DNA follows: TGCGCCAGCAGCCAAGACGGGACAGGGTTTGATGAAGCTTTCTTT. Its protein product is CASSQDGTGFDEAFF.